The 19 T cell receptor beta chains below come from one sample, sequenced in a study of OX40 agonist ivuxolimab in advanced cancers. Library prep was done by the immunoSEQ multiplex PCR assay. TCRdb stores this immuneACCESS table with in-frame sequences only. Part of the clones is absent; in the studies checked, under half of the shortfall reflects unresolved V genes, and no reason is known for the rest. The sample data list tens of thousands of clones, and around 92% of these were observed just once. The top ten constitute less than 10% of the sample. Sequencing was performed on CD4+ or CD8+ T cells sorted from blood, taken in a trial of the OX40 agonist ivuxolimab. Every receptor here comes from an adult with an advanced solid tumor such as melanoma, head and neck, liver or kidney cancer.

V and J are TRBV4-3 and TRBJ1-1, with a tentative D call TRBD1 (5 bases). In germline, CDR1 is LGHNA, CDR2 YSLEER. Trimming left V 2 bases short and J 7 bases short, with 8 bases between. The CDR3 spans 12 residues. The CDR3: CASSQRGGEAFF. CDR3 sequence (DNA): TGCGCCAGCAGCCAAAGGGGTGGTGAAGCTTTCTTT.

The chain joins TRBV4-3 to TRBJ2-3; TRBD1 matches 8 bases. The CDR3 runs to 15 residues. V was pared by 0 bases and J by 5 bases, with 4 bases of the junction left unmatched. From germline, CDR1 is LGHNA and CDR2 YSLEER. DNA for the CDR3: TGCGCCAGCAGCCAAGATCCCAGGGGGCAAGATACGCAGTATTTT. Protein: CASSQDPRGQDTQYF.

The rearrangement uses TRBV11-1 and TRBJ1-1; D possibly corresponds to TRBD1 (5 bases). Germline CDR1 is SGHAT and CDR2 is FQDESV (reference sequence). This CDR3 spans 15 amino acids. With 0 bases removed from V and 3 bases from J, the gap between germline ends came to 11 bases. This CDR3 reads CASSLARGGHTEAFF. The CDR3, as DNA: TGTGCCAGCAGCTTAGCGCGGGGCGGCCACACTGAAGCTTTCTTT.

This chain uses TRBV7-9 with TRBJ2-1; 8 nucleotides line up with TRBD2. Germline V gene lookup returns CDR1 SEHNR and CDR2 FQNEAQ (reference sequence). V shed 5 bases, J shed 8 bases, and the junction held 17 bases outside the gene matches. This CDR3 spans 17 amino acids. CDR3 sequence reads: CASSPPLGAGVSHEQFF. Here the CDR3 DNA reads TGTGCCAGCAGCCCTCCCCTAGGAGCGGGGGTCTCCCATGAGCAGTTCTTC. The variable domain in full, with the rest retrieved from reference TRBV7-9 and TRBJ2-1, is DTGVSQNPRHKITKRGQNVTFRCDPISEHNRLYWYRQTLGQGPEFLTYFQNEAQLEKSRLLSDRFSAERPKGSFSTLEIQRTEQGDSAMYLCASSPPLGAGVSHEQFFGPGTRLTVL.

The rearrangement links TRBV25-1 to TRBJ1-2; unclear D gene. The CDR3 is made up of 14 amino acids. Trimming shortened V by 4 bases and J by 6 bases, and 15 bases separated the two germline ends. The V gene's germline CDR1 is MGHDK and CDR2 SYGVNS. CDR3 nucleotides: TGTGCCAGCAGTGCCGGTCCCATGATGAATGGCTACACCTTC. It codes for CASSAGPMMNGYTF.

The chain links TRBV7-9 to TRBJ2-1, with TRBD1 identical over 10 bases. The CDR3 sequence is 16 residues long. J gave up 4 bases and V 5 bases, and 8 bases lay outside the gene matches. Looked up from germline, CDR1 is SEHNR and CDR2 is FQNEAQ (reference sequence). The CDR3: CASSPGTGVGYNEQFF. The CDR3 DNA reads TGTGCCAGCAGCCCCGGGACAGGGGTTGGGTACAATGAGCAGTTCTTC.

A remark on this clone: Here the CDR3 omits its conserved ending phenylalanine or tryptophan, so a read error is the likely source. It is unclear where the CDR3 begins or ends on the DNA, so no DNA is shown, and the CDR3 is as TCRdb lists it. The rearrangement joins TRBV30 to TRBJ1-2. The CDR3 has 8 residues if both end residues are counted. From germline, CDR1 is GTSNPN and CDR2 SVGIG (reference sequence). This CDR3 is CAWAGPTL.

This chain uses TRBV13 with TRBJ1-4, with 7 bases matching TRBD1. V was clipped by 3 bases and J by 12 bases; unmatched bases: 13. Looked up from germline, CDR1 is PRHDT and CDR2 is FYEKMQ (reference sequence). This CDR3 comprises 15 residues. CDR3 region: CASSFYQGEDKELFF. In nucleotides, the CDR3 is TGTGCCAGCAGCTTTTACCAGGGGGAGGATAAAGAACTGTTTTTT.

Points on this clone: One end of the junction varies from germline; a read error may be responsible. The gene calls are TRBV7-8 and TRBJ1-2; no definite D call. CDR3 length equals 18 residues. From germline, CDR1 is SGHVS and CDR2 FQNEAQ. CDR3 nucleotide sequence: TGTGCCAGCAGCCTAGCCCGGGGAACCCATATAACTGGCTATGGCTACACCTTC. Protein: CASSLARGTHITGYGYTF.

As to this clone: The same CDR3 is also encoded by other DNA sequences in this sample. J is TRBJ2-2 and V is TRBV29-1; 8 bases fit TRBD2. Germline CDR1 is SQVTM and CDR2 is ANQGSEA. V lost 6 bases to trimming and J lost 8 bases; unmatched junction nucleotides: 5. This CDR3 spans 12 amino acids. The CDR3 reads CSVTLAAGELFF. Here the CDR3 DNA reads TGCAGCGTGACACTAGCGGCTGGGGAGCTGTTTTTT.

The chain employs TRBV4-1 and TRBJ2-1; no clear D. This CDR3 region has 13 residues. Germline V gene lookup returns CDR1 MGHRA and CDR2 YSYEKL. Trimming took 0 bases from V and 6 from J, leaving 6 bases between them. The CDR3 region has the DNA TGCGCCAGCAGCCAAGAGAGAACCAATGAGCAGTTCTTC. Its protein is CASSQERTNEQFF.

The chain is built from TRBV9 and TRBJ1-5; D call uncertain. Germline V gene data show CDR1 as SGDLS and CDR2 as YYNGEE. V gave up 3 bases and J gave up 5 bases, with 15 bases separating them. CDR3 length equals 15 residues. The CDR3 DNA sequence: TGTGCCAGCAGCGGCCCCCCTGCTTCCGATCAGCCCCAGCATTTT. Its protein product is CASSGPPASDQPQHF.

This clone has only one observation. The V and J genes are TRBV7-9 and TRBJ1-2; D might be TRBD1 (6 bases). Germline assignment: CDR1 SEHNR and CDR2 FQNEAQ (reference sequence). The V end was cut by 3 bases, the J end by 4 bases, with 15 bases between. The CDR3 extends over 15 amino acids. CDR3 in amino acids: CASSFGDTGIYGYTF. The CDR3 DNA sequence: TGTGCCAGCAGCTTCGGGGACACTGGTATCTATGGCTACACCTTC.

This chain links TRBV2 with TRBJ2-2, with unresolved D. This CDR3 spans 13 amino acids. V dropped 2 bases and J dropped 6 bases, with 7 bases sitting between them. The V gene's germline CDR1 is SNHLY and CDR2 FYNNEI. CDR3 nucleotide sequence: TGTGCCAGCAGTGAAACGGGCTCCGGGGAGCTGTTTTTT. Encoded protein: CASSETGSGELFF.

This clone turned up a few times. J is TRBJ1-3 and V is TRBV11-3; 7 positions match TRBD1. V shed 3 bases and J 0 bases; nucleotides not matched to a gene: 2. Germline V lookup: CDR1 SGHNT, CDR2 YENEEA. This CDR3 is built from 15 residues. CDR3 residues: CASSFRDSSGNTIYF. CDR3 bases: TGTGCCAGCAGCTTCCGGGACAGCTCTGGAAACACCATATATTTT.

The chain employs TRBV5-4 and TRBJ2-7; weak D call: TRBD1 (5 bases). The CDR3 is 14 residues long. Germline V gene data show CDR1 as SGHNT and CDR2 as YYREEE (reference sequence). V was pared by 2 bases and J by 1 base, with 10 bases between. Written as DNA, the CDR3 is TGTGCCAGCAGCTTAGGGGCGGCTTCCTACGAGCAGTACTTC. Amino acid sequence: CASSLGAASYEQYF.

The genes are TRBV7-9 and TRBJ2-3, with 9 bases aligning to TRBD1. This CDR3 has 15 residues. CDR1 is SEHNR, CDR2 FQNEAQ, per germline (reference sequence). Trimming at V came to 6 bases and at J to 4 bases, leaving 8 bases not matched to a gene. CDR3 protein: CASRPTGGAADTQYF. CDR3 sequence (DNA): TGTGCCAGCAGACCTACAGGGGGCGCCGCAGATACGCAGTATTTT.

The gene calls are TRBV9 and TRBJ2-2; 11 positions agree with TRBD2. In germline, CDR1 is SGDLS, CDR2 YYNGEE. The V gene end was trimmed by 2 bases and the J gene end by 2 bases; junction bases not matched to a gene: 5. This CDR3 has 17 residues. The CDR3 sequence: CASSVTGTSGNTGELFF. The CDR3 nucleotides read TGTGCCAGCAGCGTCACCGGGACTAGCGGTAACACCGGGGAGCTGTTTTTT.

V and J are TRBV11-2 and TRBJ1-6; D unclear. V was clipped by 3 bases and J by 13 bases, with 10 bases between them. There are 12 residues in the CDR3. Germline V lookup: CDR1 SGHAT, CDR2 FQNNGV. In DNA, the CDR3 is TGTGCCAGCAGCTTGGGCGGGGTTCCCCTCCACTTT. Translating gives CASSLGGVPLHF.